Below are 32 T cell receptor beta chains sequenced from a single sample in a study of beta chain features in type 1 diabetes. The sequenced template was cDNA made from the entire isolated RNA. Clones were sequenced by immunoSEQ multiplex PCR, and TCRdb holds only the in-frame ones, with some missing. Seen here are roughly 610,000 clones, about 14% observed once, and the top ten hold about 0.093%. Sequenced: naive CD4+ T cells from blood. The receptors derive from a man aged 18 to 35 in good health.

CDR3 bases: TGTGCCAGCAGCGTTACTGGGTTCTCCTACAATGAGCAGTTCTTC. Protein: CASSVTGFSYNEQFF. The chain uses TRBV9 and TRBJ2-1; no definite D call. This CDR3 contains 15 residues. Trimming removed 2 bases from V and 0 bases from J, with 9 bases in between. Germline V gives CDR1 SGDLS, CDR2 YYNGEE.

For this clone: Other DNA sequences of this sample code for an identical CDR3. This rearrangement joins TRBV5-1 to TRBJ2-1, with unresolved D. The CDR3 contains 15 residues. CDR1 SGHRS and CDR2 YFSETQ come from the germline V gene. Trimming shortened V by 0 bases and J by 2 bases, and 9 bases separated the two germline ends. DNA of the CDR3: TGCGCCAGCAGCTTGGCCGGGCAGGCCTACAATGAGCAGTTCTTC. Its translation: CASSLAGQAYNEQFF.

The chain links TRBV7-3 to TRBJ1-2; D unclear. CDR3 size: 13 residues. The V end lost 2 bases, the J end lost 2 bases, and 6 bases lay between the germline ends. The germline CDR1 and CDR2 sequences are SGHTA and FQGTGA. The CDR3 DNA sequence: TGTGCCAGCAGCTTAGACGGGAACTATGGCTACACCTTC. It codes for CASSLDGNYGYTF.

This clone occurred a few times. V gene TRBV5-6 combines with J gene TRBJ1-3; 9 nucleotides agree with TRBD1. Per the germline V gene, CDR1 is SGHDT and CDR2 is YYEEEE. V shed 4 bases, J shed 0 bases, and the junction held 11 bases outside the gene matches. The CDR3 covers 18 residues. CDR3 coding DNA: TGTGCCAGCAGCCAACCCGGGACAGGGAGGTCCTCTGGAAACACCATATATTTT. Translating gives CASSQPGTGRSSGNTIYF. Full variable domain (missing parts from reference TRBV5-6 and TRBJ1-3): DAGVTQSPTHLIKTRGQQVTLRCSPKSGHDTVSWYQQALGQGPQFIFQYYEEEERQRGNFPDRFSGHQFPNYSSELNVNALLLGDSALYLCASSQPGTGRSSGNTIYFGEGSWLTVV.

This clone has a handful of counts. The chain links TRBV6-5 to TRBJ2-1; D unresolved. This CDR3 spans 12 amino acids. V lost 4 bases and J 7 bases, leaving 8 bases between the germline ends. CDR1 and CDR2 from the germline V gene are MNHEY and SVGAGI. DNA for the CDR3: TGTGCCAGCAGTTCCCTCAGAAATGAGCAGTTCTTC. Amino acids: CASSSLRNEQFF.

J is TRBJ1-2 and V is TRBV27; 7 nucleotides agree with TRBD1. Germline CDR1 reads MNHEY; CDR2 reads SMNVEV (reference sequence). This CDR3 spans 13 amino acids. V trimming: 3 bases; J trimming: 4 bases; junction bases outside the gene matches: 2. The chain's CDR3 is CASSFTGAYGYTF. In nucleotides, the CDR3 is TGTGCCAGCAGTTTCACAGGGGCCTATGGCTACACCTTC.

This clone appeared a few times. In nucleotides, the CDR3 is TGCGCCAGCAGCTTGGTTCCAGGAAAAGAGACCCAGTACTTC. The encoded protein is CASSLVPGKETQYF. V is TRBV5-1 and J is TRBJ2-5, with unresolved D. CDR1 is SGHRS and CDR2 is YFSETQ in the germline V gene. The ends were cut back, 0 bases at V and 3 bases at J, with 9 bases in the middle. CDR3 length equals 14 residues.

J is TRBJ2-1 and V is TRBV9, with a possible D match to TRBD1 (5 bases). The CDR3 is made up of 15 amino acids. V lost 0 bases to trimming and J lost 0 bases, with 7 bases between them. Germline V gene lookup returns CDR1 SGDLS and CDR2 YYNGEE. The CDR3 spells CASSVVGHSYNEQFF. The CDR3 DNA follows: TGTGCCAGCAGCGTAGTAGGACACTCCTACAATGAGCAGTTCTTC.

The chain employs TRBV4-1 and TRBJ2-2; 8 nucleotides align to TRBD2. V shed 1 base, J shed 2 bases, and the junction held 9 bases outside the gene matches. CDR1 and CDR2 from the germline V gene are MGHRA and YSYEKL. This CDR3 spans 18 amino acids. CDR3 DNA sequence: TGCGCCAGCAGCCAAGGGCTAGCGGGCCCCCTTAACACCGGGGAGCTGTTTTTT. It specifies CASSQGLAGPLNTGELFF.

This clone was recorded a few times. This chain links TRBV4-2 with TRBJ2-5; D call uncertain. This CDR3 comprises 15 residues. Trimming shortened V by 2 bases and J by 1 base, and 11 bases separated the two germline ends. Germline V gene data show CDR1 as LGHNA and CDR2 as YNFKEQ. In DNA, the CDR3 is TGTGCCAGCAGCCAATCTAGGCCGACCCAAGAGACCCAGTACTTC. Its translation is CASSQSRPTQETQYF.

The chain carries TRBV6-6 and TRBJ2-7, with TRBD2 matching over 7 bases. The V and J ends lost 7 bases and 1 base, in that order; junction bases with no gene match: 4. Per the germline V gene, CDR1 is MNHNY and CDR2 is SVGAGI (reference sequence). This CDR3 is built from 13 residues. The CDR3: CASKLATSYEQYF. In nucleotides, the CDR3 is TGTGCCAGCAAACTAGCGACGTCCTACGAGCAGTACTTC.

The rearrangement uses TRBV4-2 and TRBJ2-7; TRBD2 matches 9 bases. The germline V gene encodes CDR1 LGHNA and CDR2 YNFKEQ. The CDR3 is made up of 17 amino acids. The junction had 7 bases not matched to a gene; V was cut back by 0 bases and J by 1 base. In DNA form, the CDR3 reads TGTGCCAGCAGCCAAGATGAGGGGACTAGCAGGTCCTACGAGCAGTACTTC. The encoded protein is CASSQDEGTSRSYEQYF.

A remark on this clone: One end of the junction is discordant with germline, which a read error may explain. The chain carries TRBV7-2 and TRBJ2-4; 7 nucleotides align to TRBD1. Germline loops: CDR1 SGHTA, CDR2 FQGNSA. The CDR3 spans 17 residues. The CDR3 coding sequence is TGTGCCAGCAGCCTAGCAGGGGGAAGGGGAATAATTAACATTCAGTACTTC. Amino acids: CASSLAGGRGIINIQYF.

The CDR3 DNA is TGTGCCAGCTCACAAGGGACAGGGGAGGTCTATGAGCAGTTCTTC. It is translated as CASSQGTGEVYEQFF. This chain joins TRBV18 and TRBJ2-1; 10 nucleotides align to TRBD1. CDR3 size: 15 residues. The ends lost 4 bases at V and 8 bases at J; junction bases unmatched: 8. Germline V CDR1 and CDR2: KGHSH, LQKENI.

This clone has more than one count but fewer than ten. The chain couples TRBV28 to TRBJ2-4; no clear D. The germline gives CDR1 MDHEN, CDR2 SYDVKM. V was cut by 6 bases and J by 0 bases, with 12 bases left in between. This CDR3 is 15 amino acids long. The CDR3 DNA reads as TGTGCCAGCAGCGGCCCCGATATAGCCAAAAACATTCAGTACTTC. It yields the protein CASSGPDIAKNIQYF.

This clone turned up a few times. Within the sample, other DNA sequences also encode this same CDR3. V is TRBV9 and J is TRBJ1-6, with 7 bases identical to TRBD1. The CDR3 sequence is 15 residues long. Germline CDR1 is SGDLS and CDR2 is YYNGEE. V gave up 0 bases and J gave up 7 bases; unmatched junction bases: 4. CDR3 protein: CASSVEGAGNSPLHF. The CDR3 nucleotides read TGTGCCAGCAGCGTAGAGGGGGCGGGGAATTCACCCCTCCACTTT.

The genes are TRBV28 and TRBJ2-1; tentatively, D is TRBD1 (5 bases). The V end lost 7 bases, the J end lost 7 bases, and 17 bases lay between the germline ends. Per germline, CDR1 MDHEN and CDR2 SYDVKM. CDR3 length equals 14 residues. The CDR3 nucleotides read TGTGCCAGCACCCCTCAGGGCGAAGGGAATGAGCAGTTCTTC. The encoded protein is CASTPQGEGNEQFF.

The V gene is TRBV19, the J gene TRBJ2-5; D gene uncertain. The V end was cut by 4 bases, the J end by 2 bases, with 14 bases between. This CDR3 has 15 amino acids. Germline CDR1 reads LNHDA; CDR2 reads SQIVND (reference sequence). In DNA, the CDR3 is TGTGCCAGTAGTAAGAGAATTACACCACAAGAGACCCAGTACTTC. It codes for CASSKRITPQETQYF.

This clone was found a few times. V usage is TRBV28 and J usage is TRBJ1-1; D is unclear. V dropped 10 bases and J dropped 1 base, with 4 bases sitting between them. Germline V lookup: CDR1 MDHEN, CDR2 SYDVKM. The CDR3 has 10 amino acids. CDR3 in DNA: TGTGCCACAAGGAACACTGAAGCTTTCTTT. This sequence encodes CATRNTEAFF.

The rearrangement links TRBV28 to TRBJ1-2; 8 bases fit TRBD1. V was pared by 6 bases and J by 7 bases, with 10 bases of the junction left unmatched. Looked up from germline, CDR1 is MDHEN and CDR2 is SYDVKM. CDR3 length: 14 amino acids. CDR3 loop: CASRGTGGKVGYTF. The CDR3 DNA sequence: TGTGCCAGCAGGGGGACAGGAGGAAAGGTTGGCTACACCTTC.

The chain links TRBV10-3 to TRBJ2-5, with D possibly matching TRBD1 (5 bases). Germline-derived CDR1 and CDR2 are ENHRY and SYGVKD. The CDR3 runs to 12 residues. V gave up 6 bases and J gave up 4 bases, with 9 bases separating them. CDR3 DNA: TGTGCCATCAGAGGGGTGGGAGAGACCCAGTACTTC. It translates to CAIRGVGETQYF.

The rearrangement joins TRBV29-1 to TRBJ1-4, with D perhaps matching TRBD1 (5 bases). CDR3 length: 18 residues. V shed 7 bases and J shed 2 bases, with 26 bases lying between them. CDR1 is SQVTM, CDR2 ANQGSEA, per germline. The CDR3 here is CSACCGGQGIATNEKLFF. The CDR3 region has the DNA TGCAGCGCCTGTTGTGGAGGGCAGGGTATCGCGACTAATGAAAAACTGTTTTTT.

V gene TRBV18 combines with J gene TRBJ2-5, with 10 bases matching TRBD2. The V segment lost 4 bases and the J segment 4 bases; nucleotides outside the gene matches: 12. Germline V CDR1 and CDR2: KGHSH, LQKENI. The CDR3 sequence is 17 residues long. Written as DNA, the CDR3 is TGTGCCAGCTCACGACCAACTACTAGCGGGATAGGAGAGACCCAGTACTTC. As protein: CASSRPTTSGIGETQYF.

The CDR3 DNA reads as TGTGCCAGCAGCCCTAGCTTCCGGGACCCTCGCTCCTACGAGCAGTACTTC. Protein: CASSPSFRDPRSYEQYF. This chain joins TRBV7-9 and TRBJ2-7, with D perhaps given as TRBD1 or TRBD2 (5 bases each). CDR1 SEHNR and CDR2 FQNEAQ come from the germline V gene (reference sequence). This CDR3 is 17 amino acids long. V lost 5 bases, J lost 0 bases, and 20 bases lay in between.

The gene calls are TRBV28 and TRBJ1-5; D may be TRBD1 (5 bases). CDR3 size: 17 residues. CDR1 and CDR2 (germline): MDHEN, SYDVKM. V was cut by 4 bases and J by 0 bases, with 16 bases left in between. The CDR3 coding sequence is TGTGCCAGCAGTTCTGTGGGGCAGGAGCGTAGCAATCAGCCCCAGCATTTT. Protein product: CASSSVGQERSNQPQHF. Looking up the rest from reference TRBV28 and TRBJ1-5 gives the full variable domain: DVKVTQSSRYLVKRTGEKVFLECVQDMDHENMFWYRQDPGLGLRLIYFSYDVKMKEKGDIPEGYSVSREKKERFSLILESASTNQTSMYLCASSSVGQERSNQPQHFGDGTRLSIL.

This sequence joins TRBV6-5 and TRBJ2-3; no clear D. The CDR3 sequence is 14 residues long. CDR1 and CDR2 from the germline V gene are MNHEY and SVGAGI. V shed 6 bases and J shed 2 bases, with 12 bases lying between them. The CDR3 DNA is TGTGCCAGCAGACCGCGACAAAACACAGATACGCAGTATTTT. This codes for CASRPRQNTDTQYF.

Only a few counts were recorded for this clone. The chain is built from TRBV21-1 and TRBJ2-3; the DNA was not compared with TRBD2, the D call given in the table. TRBV21-1 constitutes a pseudogene. This CDR3 spans 17 amino acids. CDR3 in amino acids: CASSKTPSGGGTDTQYF. CDR3 nucleotide sequence: TGTGCCAGCAGCAAAACCCCATCGGGGGGCGGCACAGATACGCAGTATTTT.

The sample holds a few counts of this clone. This sequence joins TRBV19 and TRBJ2-7; 7 bases agree with TRBD1. The ends lost 4 bases at V and 5 bases at J; junction bases unmatched: 11. Germline loops: CDR1 LNHDA, CDR2 SQIVND (reference sequence). The CDR3 has 15 amino acids. The CDR3 reads CASSTAWTGDHEQYF. The CDR3 bases are TGTGCCAGTAGTACCGCCTGGACAGGCGACCACGAGCAGTACTTC.

The rearrangement uses TRBV7-7 and TRBJ2-5; no definite D call. Trimming took off 2 bases at V and 0 bases at J, with 10 bases between the two ends. The CDR3 covers 15 residues. Germline CDR1 reads SSHAT; CDR2 reads FNYEAQ (reference sequence). The CDR3 loop reads CASSLTSANQETQYF. In DNA form, the CDR3 reads TGTGCCAGCAGCTTAACCAGCGCGAACCAAGAGACCCAGTACTTC.

The J gene is TRBJ1-2, the V gene TRBV6-1; possible D gene TRBD1, 5 bases. The CDR3 length is 13 residues. From germline, CDR1 is MNHNS and CDR2 SASEGT. V was clipped by 2 bases and J by 7 bases, with 11 bases between them. CDR3 amino acids: CASSEWGSGGYTF. The CDR3 coding sequence is TGTGCCAGCAGTGAATGGGGCTCCGGTGGCTACACCTTC.

The chain joins TRBV4-1 to TRBJ2-3; D is unclear. CDR1 and CDR2 from the germline V gene are MGHRA and YSYEKL. V lost 6 bases and J 4 bases, leaving 17 bases between the germline ends. The CDR3 totals 15 residues. Here the CDR3 reads CASRKHYTGADTQYF. CDR3 DNA sequence: TGCGCCAGCAGAAAACATTATACGGGCGCAGATACGCAGTATTTT.

The chain carries TRBV9 and TRBJ2-3, with 7 bases fitting TRBD2. The V gene end was trimmed by 0 bases and the J gene end by 2 bases; junction bases not matched to a gene: 0. This CDR3 has 14 amino acids. Per germline, CDR1 SGDLS and CDR2 YYNGEE. The CDR3 DNA follows: TGTGCCAGCAGCGTAGGACTAGCCACAGATACGCAGTATTTT. Translating gives CASSVGLATDTQYF.